A single sample is the source of the 2 T cell receptor beta chains below, sequenced in a study of T cells in Graves' hyperthyroidism and ophthalmopathy. TCR beta CDR3 regions were amplified from RNA. HTBI primers drove first-round RT-PCR of the TCR CDR3. Each CDR3 protein gets one entry after TCRdb re-called the multiplex PCR reads with MiXCR. The repertoire holds more than 300,000 distinct CDR3 sequences, roughly 15% seen once, with around a third in the top ten. Sequencing was carried out using blood. These TCRs come from a woman in her 30s with Graves' hyperthyroidism that later progressed to Graves' ophthalmopathy.

J is TRBJ2-3 and V is TRBV24-1; 9 positions agree with TRBD1. Unmatched junction bases numbered 15, after V lost 4 bases and J lost 5 bases. Germline V gives CDR1 KGHDR, CDR2 SFDVKD. This CDR3 has 18 amino acids. CDR3 amino acids: CATSDWATGGADGDTQYF. In DNA, the CDR3 is TGTGCCACCAGTGACTGGGCCACAGGGGGCGCAGATGGAGATACGCAGTATTTT.

This clonotype was counted many times. This sequence joins TRBV30 and TRBJ1-1; D call uncertain. The CDR3 runs to 11 residues. V gave up 3 bases and J gave up 4 bases, with 6 bases separating them. Germline V CDR1 and CDR2: GTSNPN, SVGIG (reference sequence). The CDR3 sequence is CAWRYLTEAFF. The CDR3 DNA reads as TGTGCCTGGAGGTACCTCACTGAAGCTTTCTTT.